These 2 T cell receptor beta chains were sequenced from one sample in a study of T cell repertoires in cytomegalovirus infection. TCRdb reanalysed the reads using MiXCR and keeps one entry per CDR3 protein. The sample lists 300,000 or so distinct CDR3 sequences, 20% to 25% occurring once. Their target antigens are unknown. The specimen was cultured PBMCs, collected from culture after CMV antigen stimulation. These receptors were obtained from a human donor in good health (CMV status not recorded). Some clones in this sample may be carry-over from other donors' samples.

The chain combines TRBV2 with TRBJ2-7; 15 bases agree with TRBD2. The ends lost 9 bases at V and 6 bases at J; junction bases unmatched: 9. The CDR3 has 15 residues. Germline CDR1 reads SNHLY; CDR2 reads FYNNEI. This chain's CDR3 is CASLGGLAGGGEQYV. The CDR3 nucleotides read TGTGCCAGTCTCGGGGGACTAGCGGGAGGTGGCGAGCAGTACGTC.

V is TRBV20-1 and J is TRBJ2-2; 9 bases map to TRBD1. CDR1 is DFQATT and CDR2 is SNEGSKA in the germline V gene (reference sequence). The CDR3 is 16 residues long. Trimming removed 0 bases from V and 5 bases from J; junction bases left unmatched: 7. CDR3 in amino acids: CSARDAGQGYTGELFF. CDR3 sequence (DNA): TGCAGTGCTAGAGATGCGGGACAGGGTTATACCGGGGAGCTGTTTTTT.